The rows below give T cell receptor beta chains drawn from one sample of a study of PD-1 blockade in classical Hodgkin lymphoma. This table comes from immunoSEQ multiplex PCR, and its TCRdb copy is limited to in-frame clones, with some not included. The sample has approximately 100,000 clones; roughly 89% are singletons. The input for sequencing was peripheral blood mononuclear cells (PBMCs), taken before the second cycle of nivolumab. Receptors originate from a human donor with classical Hodgkin lymphoma. CDR3s include the opening cysteine and the closing phenylalanine or tryptophan. The D gene is left open where the match is weak. The listing skips clone size in some rows; elsewhere it reads once, few, many or a size class.

CDR3 length	V gene	J gene	D gene	clone size	CDR3 DNA	CDR3 protein
14	TRBV18	TRBJ1-2	-	once	TGTGCCAGCTCCCCGGGGGCCTTGGGCTATGGCTACACCTTC	CASSPGALGYGYTF
15	TRBV4-1	TRBJ1-2	-	-	TGCGCCAGCAGCCAGGGTTGGGCATCTAACTATGGCTACACCTTC	CASSQGWASNYGYTF
11	TRBV20-1	TRBJ2-1	-	-	TGCAGTGCTAGGACAACCAATGAGCAGTTCTTC	CSARTTNEQFF
13	TRBV19	TRBJ1-1	-	-	TGTGCCGGTCGACAGGCAGCGCACACTGAAGCTTTCTTT	CAGRQAAHTEAFF
17	TRBV4-1	TRBJ2-7	TRBD1	-	TGCGCCAGCAGCCAGGTTGGACAGGGCGAATACTCCTACGAGCAGTACTTC	CASSQVGQGEYSYEQYF
13	TRBV30	TRBJ1-2	-	-	TGTGCCTGCTCGGGGCTCACGGACTATGGCTACACCTTC	CACSGLTDYGYTF
15	TRBV28	TRBJ2-7	TRBD1	-	TGTGCCAGCAGTTTAGCGACAGGGGGTAAGAACGAGCAGTACTTC	CASSLATGGKNEQYF
16	TRBV7-3	TRBJ1-1	-	-	TGTGCCAGCAGCTTACGCGGCTCCCTCGGAGGCACTGAAGCTTTCTTT	CASSLRGSLGGTEAFF
11	TRBV19	TRBJ2-7	-	few	TGTGCCAGTCCCGGAACCTACGAGCAGTACTTC	CASPGTYEQYF
14	TRBV10-3	TRBJ2-7	-	-	TGTGCCATCAGTGATTGGGGTTCCTCCTACGAGCAGTACTTC	CAISDWGSSYEQYF
17	TRBV18	TRBJ1-2	-	-	TGTGCCAGCTCACCGGGAGGGGCCTGGGAAGTTAACTATGGCTACACCTTC	CASSPGGAWEVNYGYTF
14	TRBV10-1	TRBJ2-7	-	-	TGCGCCAGCTCCCCCGACACAAACTCCTACGAGCAGTACTTC	CASSPDTNSYEQYF